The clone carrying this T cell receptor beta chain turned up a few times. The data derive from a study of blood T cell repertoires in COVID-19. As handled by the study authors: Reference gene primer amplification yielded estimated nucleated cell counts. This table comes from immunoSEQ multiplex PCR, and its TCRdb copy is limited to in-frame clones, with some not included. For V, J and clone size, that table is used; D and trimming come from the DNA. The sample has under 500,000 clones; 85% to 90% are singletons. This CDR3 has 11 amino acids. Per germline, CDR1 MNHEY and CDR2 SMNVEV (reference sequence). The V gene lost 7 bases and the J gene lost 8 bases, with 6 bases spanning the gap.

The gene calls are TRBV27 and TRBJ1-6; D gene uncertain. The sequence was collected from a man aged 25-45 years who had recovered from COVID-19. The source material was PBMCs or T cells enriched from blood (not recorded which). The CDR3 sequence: CASTSDSPLHF. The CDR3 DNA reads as TGTGCCAGCACCTCAGATTCACCCCTCCACTTT.